This T cell receptor beta chain was recorded in a study of blood T cell repertoires in COVID-19 (dated by TCRdb to the early 2020s). Regarding the research as a whole: Collaborator samples came from the United States, Italy and Spain and covered acute and convalescent phases of COVID-19. Samples came from the ongoing ImmuneRACE study (first 160 participants) plus 1,254 subjects from 6 global collaborators. Where available, HLA class I and class II types were obtained from metadata supplied by the sample provider rather than from assay-based typing. The repertoires were released in a freely available public database meant as a resource for research on the immune response to SARS-CoV-2. The prospective study material was composed of cDNA or gDNA derived from T cells, B-cell-depleted T cells, or PBMCs. The dataset comprised deeply sampled blood TCRbeta repertoires from subjects exposed to, actively infected with, or recovered from COVID-19. The sample metadata nearly always contained a de-identified subject ID, COVID-19 status, age in years and sex. The paper as a whole reports these results and caveats: Clinical and demographic metadata were provided uncurated, with the amount varying by source and participant.

Worth noting for this clone: The antigen it binds to is not known. The sample holds no much larger clone one base away, and base qualities are not on file.

From the cysteine through the phenylalanine, the CDR3 covers 16 amino acids. Left in the record is the CDR3 DNA by itself, 48 bases read in frame from the first base. The germline V gene encodes CDR1 SGHDN and CDR2 FVKESK. At the junction V is shortened by 11 bases and J by 2 bases, with 24 bases in between. The immunoSEQ Assay, a bias-controlled multiplex PCR, was used to amplify TCRbeta CDR3 regions from genomic DNA. The paper's processing steps were these. The number of nucleated cells in each sample was estimated by amplification of reference gene primers within the assay. Sequence reads were collapsed and filtered to measure the absolute abundance of every unique TCRbeta CDR3 rearrangement. For each sample, productive Simpson clonality was calculated by taking the square root of Simpson's diversity index across productive rearrangements. This immuneACCESS table, as held by TCRdb, lists in-frame sequences with V and J called but not all clones. Of the missing ones, under half trace to an unresolved V gene in checked studies; the others have no known cause. For V, J and clone size, that table is used; D and trimming come from the DNA. The sample records over 120,000 clones, around 87% of which are singletons. Of the sample, 11% falls within the top ten clones.

Participants in the prospective study were aged roughly 18 to 95 years, lived in over 20 United States geographic areas, and enrolled through a virtual design. To assign participants to cohorts, the prospective study relied on clinical history that participants themselves reported in a screening survey and a study questionnaire. ImmuneRACE Cohort 3 recovered participants were defined by two consecutive negative NP/OP PCR tests, healthcare professional clearance, or symptom resolution. In the prospective study, whole blood, serum and a nasopharyngeal or oropharyngeal swab were collected from each participant by mobile phlebotomists. Additional blood draws and questionnaires over an approximately two-month period could optionally be provided by prospective study participants. Blood samples from the prospective study were shipped frozen or at room temperature prior to DNA extraction.

Material for sequencing was PBMCs or T cells enriched from blood (not recorded which). The TCR sequence derives from a man aged 60 to 75 who had recovered from COVID-19. The receptor chain draws on TRBV14 and TRBJ2-5, with a weak D call of TRBD2 (5 bases match). This receptor carries the CDR3 CAVPGRPGGPQETQYF. The DNA reads as follows: TGTGCCGTGCCCGGCCGCCCTGGCGGGCCGCAAGAGACCCAGTACTTC.